The 8 T cell receptor beta chains given below trace back to one sample, sequenced in a study of blood T cell repertoires in COVID-19. Sequenced by immunoSEQ multiplex PCR; TCRdb stores in-frame clones only, minus some. The sample shows 70,000 to 95,000 clones, just under 85% of them seen only once. Sequencing was carried out using peripheral blood. The source of these receptors is a woman aged 70-85 years with active or convalescent COVID-19.

The genes are TRBV7-9 and TRBJ1-5; 8 nucleotides align to TRBD1. Losses at the gene ends were 0 bases for V and 0 bases for J; bases not matched to a gene: 7. The CDR3 has 18 amino acids. Germline assignment: CDR1 SEHNR and CDR2 FQNEAQ (reference sequence). In DNA form, the CDR3 reads TGTGCCAGCAGCTTAGCGGGGACAGGAGGCTATAGCAATCAGCCCCAGCATTTT. This gives the protein CASSLAGTGGYSNQPQHF.

The chain is built from TRBV14 and TRBJ1-6, with D uncertain. V was shortened by 4 bases and J by 3 bases, with 13 bases between the two germline ends. CDR3 length: 16 amino acids. Germline CDR1 SGHDN, CDR2 FVKESK. The CDR3 sequence is CASSLISGFYNSPLHF. As DNA, the CDR3 is TGTGCCAGCAGCCTTATAAGCGGCTTCTATAATTCACCCCTCCACTTT.

This clone occurred once. This chain links TRBV6-2 or TRBV6-3 with TRBJ2-4; no firm D call. The germline CDR1 and CDR2 sequences are MNHEY and SVGEGT. This CDR3 region has 17 residues. V was cut by 0 bases and J by 1 base, with 13 bases left in between. CDR3 coding DNA: TGTGCCAGCAGTTACTCGAGACTCGCGTTCGCCAAAAACATTCAGTACTTC. Translation: CASSYSRLAFAKNIQYF.

The chain couples TRBV19 to TRBJ1-1; 7 bases map to TRBD1. CDR3 length: 13 amino acids. The V gene end was trimmed by 10 bases and the J gene end by 3 bases; junction bases not matched to a gene: 8. CDR1 LNHDA and CDR2 SQIVND come from the germline V gene (reference sequence). The CDR3 loop reads CATKGGPYTEAFF. In DNA form, the CDR3 reads TGTGCCACCAAAGGGGGCCCCTACACTGAAGCTTTCTTT.

This clone was observed once. The rearrangement links TRBV11-2 to TRBJ1-4; a possible D gene is TRBD1 (6 bases). Germline lookup yields CDR1 SGHAT and CDR2 FQNNGV. This CDR3 contains 17 residues. Deletions cut 1 base from V and 2 bases from J, with 14 bases between. CDR3 in amino acids: CASSLAAGGRTNEKLFF. CDR3 nucleotides: TGTGCCAGCAGCTTAGCGGCCGGGGGGCGGACTAATGAAAAACTGTTTTTT. The whole variable domain, remainder taken from reference TRBV11-2 and TRBJ1-4, is EAGVAQSPRYKIIEKRQSVAFWCNPISGHATLYWYQQILGQGPKLLIQFQNNGVVDDSQLPKDRFSAERLKGVDSTLKIQPAKLEDSAVYLCASSLAAGGRTNEKLFFGSGTQLSVL.

Comment on this clone: Other DNA sequences in the same sample also yield this CDR3. The gene calls are TRBV18 and TRBJ2-7; TRBD1 matches at 9 bases. Germline CDR1 and CDR2: KGHSH and LQKENI. The length of the CDR3 is 14 residues. V lost 3 bases, J lost 3 bases, and 3 bases stayed unmatched. In nucleotides, the CDR3 is TGTGCCAGCTCACCGACAGGGGGGGACTACGAGCAGTACTTC. Protein: CASSPTGGDYEQYF.

The chain combines TRBV28 with TRBJ1-5, with D unclear. CDR1 and CDR2 from the germline V gene are MDHEN and SYDVKM. Trimming stripped 5 bases from V and 4 bases from J, with 6 bases between. CDR3 length: 12 amino acids. The CDR3 DNA follows: TGTGCCAGCAGTATCCCAAATCAGCCCCAGCATTTT. This translates into CASSIPNQPQHF.

The J gene is TRBJ1-4, the V gene TRBV18; tentative D call: TRBD1 (6 bases). Trimming pared 2 bases from V and 5 bases from J, leaving 12 bases between. Germline V gene data show CDR1 as KGHSH and CDR2 as LQKENI. The CDR3 length is 15 residues. The CDR3 nucleotides are TGTGCCAGCTCACCAGGACAGCAACAGAATGAAAAACTGTTTTTT. Translated: CASSPGQQQNEKLFF.